The table lists the clone carrying this T cell receptor beta chain with many counts. Its specificity is unknown. The sample belongs to a study of early T cells in non-severe SARS-CoV-2 infection. As for the study in general: Bulk RNA from unsorted whole blood was sequenced; chains were unpaired. Whole-study findings and limits: Lookups in VDJdb leaned toward anti-spike CD8 responses and missed private and CD4 specificities.

Individual cDNA molecules each received unique molecular identifiers attached to them. Using its own MiXCR run on the 5' RACE reads, TCRdb lists one record per CDR3 protein. The table records some 23,000 distinct CDR3 sequences, nearly 5.5% of them present only once. The CDR3 totals 12 residues. V was cut by 5 bases and J by 4 bases, with 7 bases left in between. From germline, CDR1 is SGHTA and CDR2 FQGNSA. The chain employs TRBV7-2 and TRBJ2-3; D unclear. Sequenced material: whole blood. The origin of this receptor is an adult who was a healthcare worker with PCR-confirmed SARS-CoV-2 infection or an uninfected control (not recorded which). The CDR3 region is CASSQDADTQYF. In DNA form, the CDR3 reads TGTGCCAGCAGCCAAGACGCAGATACGCAGTATTTT. Combining the CDR3 with reference TRBV7-2 and TRBJ2-3 gives the whole variable domain GAGVSQSPSNKVTEKGKDVELRCDPISGHTALYWYRQSLGQGLEFLIYFQGNSAPDKSGLPSDRFSAERTGGSVSTLTIQRTQQEDSAVYLCASSQDADTQYFGPGTRLTVL.